One and the same sample provided the 32 T cell receptor beta chains below, sequenced in a study of cytomegalovirus exposure and HLA in healthy donors. The PCR employed 60 Vbeta primers together with 13 Jbeta primers. TCRdb keeps only in-frame clones here, not all; method: immunoSEQ multiplex PCR. This table has around 110,000 clones, 65% to 90% appearing once. Material for sequencing was PBMCs. These receptors were obtained from a young woman in good health and CMV-seronegative.

The chain is built from TRBV7-8 and TRBJ2-1; 10 bases are shared with TRBD1. CDR1 SGHVS and CDR2 FQNEAQ come from the germline V gene. The CDR3 sequence is 14 residues long. The ends lost 5 bases at V and 8 bases at J; junction bases unmatched: 6. This CDR3 is CASSHRQGADEQFF. The CDR3 DNA follows: TGTGCCAGCAGCCACCGACAGGGGGCTGATGAGCAGTTCTTC.

J is TRBJ1-2 and V is TRBV28; 7 nucleotides match TRBD1. The CDR3 has 15 residues. Losses at the gene ends were 6 bases for V and 2 bases for J; bases not matched to a gene: 9. The germline V gene has CDR1 MDHEN and CDR2 SYDVKM. CDR3 nucleotides: TGTGCCAGCAGAAACCGACAGGGCACAAACTATGGCTACACCTTC. Translation gives CASRNRQGTNYGYTF.

In its sample, this clone was seen a few times. This chain uses TRBV5-8 with TRBJ2-3; TRBD1 is a possible D gene (5 bases). The CDR3 is 15 amino acids. Trimming left V 4 bases short and J 5 bases short, with 17 bases between. The germline V gene encodes CDR1 SGHTS and CDR2 YDEGEE. CDR3 nucleotide sequence: TGTGCCAGCAGCCCGGACACCCCCTCGGTAGATACGCAGTATTTT. Encoded protein: CASSPDTPSVDTQYF.

The chain has TRBV27 and TRBJ2-7; 9 bases are shared with TRBD1. The CDR3 spans 16 residues. Germline V lookup: CDR1 MNHEY, CDR2 SMNVEV (reference sequence). V lost 5 bases and J lost 0; bases outside the gene matches: 8. CDR3 nucleotides: TGTGCCAGCAGTCCGGGGACAGGGTCTTCCTCCTACGAGCAGTACTTC. Encoded protein: CASSPGTGSSSYEQYF.

This clone was seen a single time. The chain uses TRBV4-1 and TRBJ1-1, with a possible D match to TRBD1 (5 bases). Trimming cost V 0 bases and J 6 bases, with 11 bases left between them. The CDR3 is 14 amino acids. CDR1 and CDR2 (germline): MGHRA, YSYEKL. The CDR3 nucleotides are TGCGCCAGCAGCCAAGAGATGGGGCGGCCTGAAGCTTTCTTT. Translated: CASSQEMGRPEAFF.

The V and J genes are TRBV5-6 and TRBJ2-7; 11 bases are shared with TRBD1. The germline V gene has CDR1 SGHDT and CDR2 YYEEEE. Germline trimming cut 4 bases from V and 4 bases from J; bases unmatched to any gene: 7. This CDR3 region has 15 residues. The CDR3, as DNA: TGTGCCAGCAGCCCGGGGACAGGGGGAGGATACGAGCAGTACTTC. Its translation: CASSPGTGGGYEQYF.

This clone was seen only once. The V and J genes are TRBV28 and TRBJ1-1, with 7 bases fitting TRBD1. The CDR3 length is 17 residues. Germline lookup yields CDR1 MDHEN and CDR2 SYDVKM. V shed 2 bases, J shed 0 bases, and the junction held 9 bases outside the gene matches. The DNA of the CDR3 is TGTGCCAGCAGTTTAGCGTCGCAGGGGGGTATGAACACTGAAGCTTTCTTT. This sequence encodes CASSLASQGGMNTEAFF.

V is TRBV5-4 and J is TRBJ2-3; D might be TRBD2 (5 bases). V shed 1 base and J shed 3 bases, with 15 bases lying between them. The CDR3 is made up of 16 amino acids. Germline CDR1 SGHNT, CDR2 YYREEE (reference sequence). The CDR3 loop reads CASSLWAGGSTDTQYF. The CDR3 DNA reads TGTGCCAGCAGCTTGTGGGCAGGAGGCTCTACAGATACGCAGTATTTT.

The chain carries TRBV21-1 and TRBJ2-1; TRBD2 is the table's D call and was not checked against the DNA. TRBV21-1 is deemed a pseudogene. The CDR3 consists of 15 residues. This CDR3 reads CASSAWRLAPNEQFF. The CDR3 DNA reads TGTGCCAGCAGCGCATGGAGACTAGCCCCTAATGAGCAGTTCTTC.

Regarding this clone: This may arise from a read error, as a much more abundant clone is one base away. The chain employs TRBV11-3 and TRBJ2-3; 10 bases align to TRBD2. Germline V gene sequence: CDR1 SGHNT, CDR2 YENEEA. J gave up 1 base and V 5 bases, and 3 bases lay outside the gene matches. CDR3 length: 15 residues. The CDR3 loop reads CASSPGTSGTDTQYF. The CDR3, as DNA: TGTGCCAGCAGCCCGGGGACTAGCGGCACAGATACGCAGTATTTT.

Written as DNA, the CDR3 is TGTGCCAGCAGCTCGGGACAGGGGGAAAGTAAAAAACTGTTTTTT. It specifies CASSSGQGESKKLFF. The rearrangement links TRBV7-9 to TRBJ1-4; 11 bases fit TRBD1. The CDR3 has 15 residues. In germline, CDR1 is SEHNR, CDR2 FQNEAQ (reference sequence). The V and J ends lost 4 bases and 9 bases, in that order; junction bases with no gene match: 7.

With respect to this clone: A read error may account for a junction end that differs from germline. The chain employs TRBV10-3 and TRBJ1-1, with TRBD1 identical over 8 bases. Germline values: CDR1 ENHRY, CDR2 SYGVKD. The CDR3 consists of 12 residues. CDR3 sequence reads: CAISEGGQEWVF. For the CDR3, the DNA is TGTGCCATCAGTGAGGGGGGACAGGAGTGGGTCTTT.

V is TRBV5-4 and J is TRBJ1-2; TRBD1 might be the D (5 bases). This CDR3 is 19 amino acids long. V was shortened by 3 bases and J by 0 bases, with 24 bases between the two germline ends. Germline V lookup: CDR1 SGHNT, CDR2 YYREEE (reference sequence). CDR3 loop: CASSWGEATADLANYGYTF. The CDR3 DNA reads TGTGCCAGCAGCTGGGGCGAGGCTACGGCGGATCTAGCTAACTATGGCTACACCTTC.

The gene calls are TRBV2 and TRBJ2-2; a possible D gene is TRBD2 (5 bases). Germline CDR1 and CDR2: SNHLY and FYNNEI. The length of the CDR3 is 13 residues. The V gene lost 10 bases and the J gene lost 6 bases, with 15 bases spanning the gap. In DNA, the CDR3 is TGTGCCAACGAGAACAGCGGAGCCGGGGAGCTGTTTTTT. It yields the protein CANENSGAGELFF.

A single count supports this clone. The chain employs TRBV13 and TRBJ2-7, with 10 bases fitting TRBD2. V trimming: 5 bases; J trimming: 4 bases; junction bases outside the gene matches: 17. The CDR3 is 18 residues long. Germline V gives CDR1 PRHDT, CDR2 FYEKMQ (reference sequence). The CDR3 is CASSPLGGVAGGGYEQYF. DNA of the CDR3: TGTGCCAGCAGCCCCCTAGGAGGCGTAGCGGGAGGAGGGTACGAGCAGTACTTC.

The rearrangement joins TRBV27 to TRBJ2-7; the match to TRBD1 covers 8 bases. Germline values: CDR1 MNHEY, CDR2 SMNVEV (reference sequence). J was trimmed by 7 bases and V by 0 bases; bases with no gene match: 8. The CDR3 extends over 15 amino acids. CDR3 protein: CASSLSGRGLWEQYF. The CDR3 nucleotides read TGTGCCAGCAGTTTATCGGGCAGGGGGCTATGGGAGCAGTACTTC.

This clone was observed a single time. V and J are TRBV7-2 and TRBJ2-5, with 7 bases that match TRBD1. The end of the DNA is better explained by TRBJ2-7, so the J call may be wrong. Germline V gene lookup returns CDR1 SGHTA and CDR2 FQGNSA. The CDR3 is 14 residues long. Written as DNA, the CDR3 is TGTGCCAGCAGCTTAAGACAGGGATTCTACGAGCAGTACTTC. The encoded protein is CASSLRQGFYEQYF.

The genes are TRBV7-2 and TRBJ2-1, with 11 bases identical to TRBD2. From germline, CDR1 is SGHTA and CDR2 FQGNSA. The CDR3 contains 15 residues. V was clipped by 5 bases and J by 3 bases; unmatched bases: 3. CDR3 loop: CASSPGTSGYNEQFF. DNA for the CDR3: TGTGCCAGCAGCCCCGGGACTAGCGGCTACAATGAGCAGTTCTTC.

The chain uses TRBV18 and TRBJ1-5; 7 positions match TRBD1. The CDR3 spans 15 residues. Trimming cost V 6 bases and J 4 bases; bases outside gene matches: 9. In germline, CDR1 is KGHSH, CDR2 LQKENI. CDR3 DNA: TGTGCCAGCTCCCAACAGGGGATCGGTAATCAGCCCCAGCATTTT. Residues: CASSQQGIGNQPQHF.

The rearrangement uses TRBV5-3 and TRBJ2-1, with 9 bases identical to TRBD2. TRBV5-3 is an open reading frame, and its role is uncertain. The V and J ends lost 4 bases and 10 bases, in that order; junction bases with no gene match: 21. The CDR3 covers 18 residues. The CDR3 loop reads CARSPQGLAGRGGIEQFF. CDR3 sequence (DNA): TGTGCCAGAAGCCCTCAAGGTCTAGCGGGGAGGGGAGGGATCGAGCAGTTCTTC.

J is TRBJ1-1 and V is TRBV6-1; no reliable D call. CDR3 size: 14 residues. Germline values: CDR1 MNHNS, CDR2 SASEGT. Between the trimmed V and J ends, which lost 5 bases and 1 base, there was a span of 11 bases. The CDR3: CASSPLGRNTEAFF. Here the CDR3 DNA reads TGTGCCAGCAGTCCCCTGGGGAGGAACACTGAAGCTTTCTTT.

The chain employs TRBV28 and TRBJ1-3; D may be TRBD1 (5 bases). The CDR3 is made up of 13 amino acids. Trimming cost V 9 bases and J 0 bases, with 9 bases left between them. Looked up from germline, CDR1 is MDHEN and CDR2 is SYDVKM. The CDR3 region is CASRQSSGNTIYF. The CDR3 DNA reads as TGTGCCAGTAGACAGAGCTCTGGAAACACCATATATTTT.

This clone was detected once. The chain's CDR3 is CASSVGLGGSDSPLHF. CDR3 DNA sequence: TGTGCCAGCAGTGTAGGGTTGGGGGGTTCGGATTCACCCCTCCACTTT. The gene calls are TRBV2 and TRBJ1-6; tentatively, D is TRBD1 (5 bases). This CDR3 spans 16 amino acids. The germline V gene has CDR1 SNHLY and CDR2 FYNNEI. The ends were cut back, 4 bases at V and 8 bases at J, with 18 bases in the middle.

V is TRBV28 and J is TRBJ2-7; the D gene is possibly TRBD2 (5 bases). The germline V gene encodes CDR1 MDHEN and CDR2 SYDVKM. The CDR3 extends over 17 amino acids. V lost 2 bases and J 0 bases, leaving 17 bases between the germline ends. CDR3 coding DNA: TGTGCCAGCAGTTTACCCGTCGGGCGGCGGGTCTCCTACGAGCAGTACTTC. This encodes CASSLPVGRRVSYEQYF.

The V and J genes are TRBV19 and TRBJ2-5, with D uncertain. The V and J ends lost 5 bases and 2 bases respectively, with 3 bases between them. The CDR3 runs 11 residues. Germline assignment: CDR1 LNHDA and CDR2 SQIVND (reference sequence). The CDR3 loop reads CASSAQETQYF. The CDR3 bases are TGTGCCAGTAGTGCGCAAGAGACCCAGTACTTC. The full variable domain, in which reference TRBV19 and TRBJ2-5 provide the parts outside the CDR3, is DGGITQSPKYLFRKEGQNVTLSCEQNLNHDAMYWYRQDPGQGLRLIYYSQIVNDFQKGDIAEGYSVSREKKESFPLTVTSAQKNPTAFYLCASSAQETQYFGPGTRLLVL.

This clone was seen a handful of times. The V and J genes are TRBV25-1 and TRBJ2-5, with 8 bases identical to TRBD2. Losses at the gene ends were 4 bases for V and 5 bases for J; bases not matched to a gene: 15. There are 17 residues in the CDR3. Germline assignment: CDR1 MGHDK and CDR2 SYGVNS. CDR3 protein: CASSVLLSGRIGETQYF. CDR3 DNA sequence: TGTGCCAGCAGTGTCCTTCTGAGCGGGAGAATTGGGGAGACCCAGTACTTC.

The CDR3 bases are TGTGCCAGCAGCCGGACATCCATGAACACTGAAGCTTTCTTT. The encoded protein is CASSRTSMNTEAFF. The rearrangement uses TRBV7-9 and TRBJ1-1; TRBD1 is a possible D gene (5 bases). The V and J ends lost 5 bases and 0 bases respectively, with 10 bases between them. The CDR3 spans 14 residues. Germline V gives CDR1 SEHNR, CDR2 FQNEAQ (reference sequence).

The chain has TRBV19 and TRBJ1-1; possible D gene TRBD1, 6 bases. The V gene lost 4 bases and the J gene lost 3 bases, with 24 bases spanning the gap. The CDR3 consists of 18 residues. Germline CDR1 is LNHDA and CDR2 is SQIVND (reference sequence). The CDR3 bases are TGTGCCAGTAGTACGGTCCGGGACAACGTTGGACTGGACACTGAAGCTTTCTTT. Protein product: CASSTVRDNVGLDTEAFF. Full variable domain (outside the CDR3, taken from reference TRBV19 and TRBJ1-1): DGGITQSPKYLFRKEGQNVTLSCEQNLNHDAMYWYRQDPGQGLRLIYYSQIVNDFQKGDIAEGYSVSREKKESFPLTVTSAQKNPTAFYLCASSTVRDNVGLDTEAFFGQGTRLTVV.

The chain joins TRBV6-1 to TRBJ2-7, with D possibly TRBD1 on 6 matching bases. V shed 5 bases and J shed 7 bases, with 18 bases lying between them. Germline V gene lookup returns CDR1 MNHNS and CDR2 SASEGT. The CDR3 totals 14 residues. CDR3 region: CASSFRTETGEQYF. CDR3 bases: TGTGCCAGCAGTTTTCGGACAGAAACAGGGGAGCAGTACTTC.

This clone was observed once. A read error may produce the germline difference seen at one junction end. The rearrangement links TRBV4-3 to TRBJ2-6, with TRBD1 as a possible D gene (5 bases). The CDR3 runs to 17 residues. Germline V gene data show CDR1 as LGHNA and CDR2 as YSLEER. CDR3 protein: CASSQDGTASGANALTF. DNA of the CDR3: TGCGCCAGCAGCCAAGATGGTACAGCCTCTGGGGCCAACGCCCTGACTTTC.

This chain joins TRBV5-1 and TRBJ2-5; TRBD1 agrees at 7 bases. V gave up 3 bases and J gave up 1 base; unmatched junction bases: 3. This CDR3 comprises 14 residues. Germline-derived CDR1 and CDR2 are SGHRS and YFSETQ. The CDR3 is CASSSYRGQETQYF. The CDR3, as DNA: TGCGCCAGCAGCTCTTACAGGGGCCAAGAGACCCAGTACTTC.

The rearrangement links TRBV18 to TRBJ2-7, with 9 bases that match TRBD1. The CDR3 consists of 14 residues. J was trimmed by 5 bases and V by 5 bases; bases with no gene match: 7. Germline CDR1 reads KGHSH; CDR2 reads LQKENI. CDR3 DNA: TGTGCCAGCTCAGGAGGGACAGGGTATGACGAGCAGTACTTC. The encoded protein is CASSGGTGYDEQYF. Full variable domain (outside the CDR3, taken from reference TRBV18 and TRBJ2-7): NAGVMQNPRHLVRRRGQEARLRCSPMKGHSHVYWYRQLPEEGLKFMVYLQKENIIDESGMPKERFSAEFPKEGPSILRIQQVVRGDSAAYFCASSGGTGYDEQYFGPGTRLTVT.